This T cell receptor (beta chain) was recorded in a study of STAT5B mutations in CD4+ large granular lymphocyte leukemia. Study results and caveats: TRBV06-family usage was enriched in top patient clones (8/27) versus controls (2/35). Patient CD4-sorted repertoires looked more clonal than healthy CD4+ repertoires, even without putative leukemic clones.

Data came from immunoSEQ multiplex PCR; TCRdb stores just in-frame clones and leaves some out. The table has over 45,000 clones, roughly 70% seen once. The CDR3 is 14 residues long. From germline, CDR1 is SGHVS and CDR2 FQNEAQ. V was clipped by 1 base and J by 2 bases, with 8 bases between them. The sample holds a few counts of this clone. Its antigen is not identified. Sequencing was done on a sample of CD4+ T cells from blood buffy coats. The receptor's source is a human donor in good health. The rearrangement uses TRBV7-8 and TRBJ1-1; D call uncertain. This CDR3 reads CASSLERINTEAFF. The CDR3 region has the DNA TGTGCCAGCAGCTTAGAGCGGATAAACACTGAAGCTTTCTTT.